This T cell receptor (beta chain) was captured by sequencing in a study of shared clonotypes between healthy human individuals. Study-level findings and limits: Relative to clonotypes present in all four donors, those not shared had lower generation probabilities.

J gave up 14 bases and V 3 bases, and 10 bases lay outside the gene matches. The CDR3 has 13 residues. The germline gives CDR1 KGHSH, CDR2 LQKENI. Notes on this clone: Its antigen is not identified.

Using immunoSEQ multiplex PCR, the repertoire was profiled, and TCRdb retains in-frame clones only, with some absent. The data show around 1.5 million clones, 95% to 99% seen once. The TCR comes from a man aged 25-45 years in good health. The specimen sequenced was naive CD4+ T cells sorted from blood. Stated subset: CD45RA+ positively selected. This sequence joins TRBV18 and TRBJ2-3; TRBD1 matches at 8 bases. CDR3 protein: CASSPYADRVRYF. The CDR3 nucleotides are TGTGCCAGCTCACCTTACGCGGACAGGGTAAGGTATTTT.